The 25 T cell receptor beta chains in this list originate from one sample, sequenced in a study of technical replicates of blood from a handful of donors. Libraries were prepared by immunoSEQ multiplex PCR; TCRdb keeps only in-frame clonotypes and omits some of them. Here the sample spans tens of thousands of clones, approximately 94% being singletons. The sequenced sample was T cells isolated from PBMCs. Receptors were obtained from a human donor in good health.

This chain uses TRBV5-1 with TRBJ2-5, with 10 positions matching TRBD2. V lost 0 bases and J lost 5; bases outside the gene matches: 7. This CDR3 has 16 residues. Germline loops: CDR1 SGHRS, CDR2 YFSETQ. The CDR3 reads CASSLESGGARETQYF. CDR3 nucleotide sequence: TGCGCCAGCAGCTTGGAGAGCGGGGGGGCCCGCGAGACCCAGTACTTC.

The chain is built from TRBV5-1 and TRBJ2-1, with D possibly matching TRBD2 (6 bases). Trimming stripped 0 bases from V and 8 bases from J, with 12 bases between. The CDR3 covers 14 residues. CDR1 is SGHRS and CDR2 is YFSETQ in the germline V gene. The CDR3 loop reads CASSLALARYEQFF. The CDR3 DNA reads as TGCGCCAGCAGCTTGGCACTAGCTAGGTATGAGCAGTTCTTC.

The chain combines TRBV6-5 with TRBJ1-5, with 7 bases identical to TRBD1. V gave up 2 bases and J gave up 7 bases; unmatched junction bases: 5. The germline V gene has CDR1 MNHEY and CDR2 SVGAGI. The CDR3 loop spans 14 amino acids. Here the CDR3 reads CASSYRGQGQPQHF. The CDR3 DNA sequence: TGTGCCAGCAGTTACAGGGGGCAGGGGCAGCCCCAGCATTTT.

The chain carries TRBV2 and TRBJ2-7, with unresolved D. This CDR3 has 11 residues. CDR1 is SNHLY, CDR2 FYNNEI, per germline. The ends were cut back, 6 bases at V and 3 bases at J, with 6 bases in the middle. CDR3 loop: CASSPYYEQYF. In DNA, the CDR3 is TGTGCCAGCAGCCCTTACTACGAGCAGTACTTC.

J is TRBJ1-2 and V is TRBV6-5; maybe TRBD1 (5 bases). Trimming took off 0 bases at V and 8 bases at J, with 16 bases between the two ends. The CDR3 runs 15 residues. Germline CDR1 reads MNHEY; CDR2 reads SVGAGI. CDR3 in DNA: TGTGCCAGCAGTTACTCGATGACAGCGAGTTTAGGCTACACCTTC. Residues: CASSYSMTASLGYTF.

This chain uses TRBV6-1 with TRBJ1-2, with D unclear. CDR3 size: 12 residues. V was shortened by 11 bases and J by 2 bases, with 12 bases between the two germline ends. Germline assignment: CDR1 MNHNS and CDR2 SASEGT. The CDR3 sequence is CAGVGRNYGYTF. CDR3 DNA: TGTGCCGGAGTCGGTCGGAACTATGGCTACACCTTC.

The chain has TRBV6-5 and TRBJ2-5; D uncertain. The CDR3 extends over 11 amino acids. Germline V gene data show CDR1 as MNHEY and CDR2 as SVGAGI. Between the trimmed V and J ends, which lost 7 bases and 5 bases, there was a span of 8 bases. CDR3 in amino acids: CASTWSETQYF. In DNA form, the CDR3 reads TGTGCCAGCACGTGGAGCGAGACCCAGTACTTC.

The chain carries TRBV9 and TRBJ1-2; TRBD1 matches at 8 bases. The CDR3 totals 15 residues. The V gene's germline CDR1 is SGDLS and CDR2 YYNGEE. V was clipped by 0 bases and J by 4 bases; unmatched bases: 5. The CDR3 protein is CASSVETGVPYGYTF. DNA of the CDR3: TGTGCCAGCAGCGTAGAGACAGGGGTTCCCTATGGCTACACCTTC.

The rearrangement uses TRBV28 and TRBJ1-2; 7 positions match TRBD1. This CDR3 contains 13 residues. CDR1 and CDR2 (germline): MDHEN, SYDVKM. J lost 7 bases, V lost 8 bases, and 10 bases had no gene match. CDR3 in amino acids: CASYLEGAGGYTF. For the CDR3, the DNA is TGTGCCAGCTACCTGGAGGGGGCAGGTGGCTACACCTTC.

This rearrangement joins TRBV11-2 to TRBJ2-3; D perhaps matches TRBD2 (6 bases). The CDR3 covers 17 residues. Trimming removed 10 bases from V and 0 bases from J, with 23 bases in between. Germline V CDR1 and CDR2: SGHAT, FQNNGV. In DNA, the CDR3 is TGTGCCACAGCCCCCGGTCGTTGGGGGGAAAGCACAGATACGCAGTATTTT. Translating gives CATAPGRWGESTDTQYF.

This chain links TRBV29-1 with TRBJ2-6; 7 nucleotides align to TRBD2. Germline trimming cut 1 base from V and 0 bases from J; bases unmatched to any gene: 6. The CDR3 is 17 amino acids. Germline CDR1 is SQVTM and CDR2 is ANQGSEA. The CDR3 loop reads CSVEGGGFDSGANVLTF. The CDR3 coding sequence is TGCAGCGTTGAAGGGGGGGGTTTCGACTCTGGGGCCAACGTCCTGACTTTC.

The chain joins TRBV7-9 to TRBJ1-4; D is undetermined. The germline CDR1 and CDR2 sequences are SEHNR and FQNEAQ (reference sequence). This CDR3 comprises 18 residues. V was clipped by 0 bases and J by 6 bases, with 20 bases between them. The CDR3 sequence: CASSLAQVLAAGDEKLFF. The CDR3 coding sequence is TGTGCCAGCAGCTTAGCGCAGGTCCTAGCGGCGGGTGATGAAAAACTGTTTTTT.

The chain joins TRBV14 to TRBJ2-1; 9 nucleotides align to TRBD1. From germline, CDR1 is SGHDN and CDR2 FVKESK. The CDR3 runs 19 residues. Trimming at V came to 4 bases and at J to 3 bases, leaving 16 bases not matched to a gene. CDR3 loop: CASSLRTRSGTGFYNEQFF. The DNA of the CDR3 is TGTGCCAGCAGCCTCCGGACCCGTTCCGGGACAGGGTTCTACAATGAGCAGTTCTTC.

The chain couples TRBV6-5 to TRBJ1-2, with D uncertain. Deletions cut 2 bases from V and 8 bases from J, with 12 bases between. Germline lookup yields CDR1 MNHEY and CDR2 SVGAGI. This CDR3 spans 13 amino acids. The CDR3 DNA is TGTGCCAGCAGTTACGGGAGCGTTCAAGGCTACACCTTC. Protein sequence: CASSYGSVQGYTF.

This clone has a handful of counts. The chain has TRBV2 and TRBJ2-3, with 14 nucleotides matching TRBD2. Trimming took 9 bases from V and 3 from J; bases not matched to a gene: 2. This CDR3 is 14 amino acids long. Germline assignment: CDR1 SNHLY and CDR2 FYNNEI. CDR3 sequence: CARGLAGETDTQYF. The CDR3 DNA follows: TGTGCCAGGGGACTAGCGGGAGAAACAGATACGCAGTATTTT.

This chain links TRBV6-1 with TRBJ2-1; 10 bases align to TRBD1. The CDR3 spans 19 residues. Germline V gene sequence: CDR1 MNHNS, CDR2 SASEGT. J was trimmed by 0 bases and V by 3 bases; bases with no gene match: 11. The CDR3 reads CASSDITGTGDISYNEQFF. The CDR3 bases are TGTGCCAGCAGTGATATCACCGGGACAGGGGACATCTCCTACAATGAGCAGTTCTTC.

V gene TRBV19 combines with J gene TRBJ2-6; D perhaps matches TRBD1 (5 bases). Germline CDR1 LNHDA, CDR2 SQIVND (reference sequence). This CDR3 has 16 residues. V dropped 3 bases and J dropped 4 bases, with 13 bases sitting between them. The CDR3 DNA reads as TGTGCCAGTAGTATCCCTCCAGGGTCGGGGGCCAACGTCCTGACTTTC. It encodes CASSIPPGSGANVLTF. Using reference TRBV19 and TRBJ2-6 for the parts outside the CDR3, the full variable domain is DGGITQSPKYLFRKEGQNVTLSCEQNLNHDAMYWYRQDPGQGLRLIYYSQIVNDFQKGDIAEGYSVSREKKESFPLTVTSAQKNPTAFYLCASSIPPGSGANVLTFGAGSRLTVL.

The chain couples TRBV30 to TRBJ2-5; a weak D match, TRBD2 (7 bases). There are 15 residues in the CDR3. CDR1 and CDR2 (germline): GTSNPN, SVGIG (reference sequence). V shed 1 base and J shed 5 bases, with 17 bases lying between them. DNA of the CDR3: TGTGCCTGGAGTGACCGGAGGGGGGGCTCGGAGACCCAGTACTTC. Its protein is CAWSDRRGGSETQYF.

V and J are TRBV7-7 and TRBJ2-2; no clear D. Trimming pared 2 bases from V and 0 bases from J, leaving 4 bases between. Germline V gives CDR1 SSHAT, CDR2 FNYEAQ (reference sequence). The length of the CDR3 is 14 residues. The CDR3 nucleotides are TGTGCCAGCAGCTTATACACGAACACCGGGGAGCTGTTTTTT. Its protein is CASSLYTNTGELFF.

This chain joins TRBV5-1 and TRBJ2-1; the D is unclear. CDR3 length: 15 amino acids. From germline, CDR1 is SGHRS and CDR2 YFSETQ. V was shortened by 3 bases and J by 0 bases, with 10 bases between the two germline ends. The chain's CDR3 is CASSSSRSSYNEQFF. Written as DNA, the CDR3 is TGCGCCAGCAGCTCCTCTAGAAGCTCCTACAATGAGCAGTTCTTC.

The count of this clone is one. The rearrangement uses TRBV6-5 and TRBJ2-7, with D possibly matching TRBD1 (5 bases). V was clipped by 7 bases and J by 7 bases, with 20 bases between them. Germline V gives CDR1 MNHEY, CDR2 SVGAGI. The CDR3 loop spans 14 amino acids. The CDR3 DNA is TGTGCCAGCAAGGAGAGCCAGGTAGGGGCGGAGCAGTACTTC. It is translated as CASKESQVGAEQYF.

This chain links TRBV2 with TRBJ1-5; no clear D. Trimming removed 0 bases from V and 11 bases from J, with 8 bases in between. The V gene's germline CDR1 is SNHLY and CDR2 FYNNEI. The CDR3 is 12 residues long. The CDR3 DNA follows: TGTGCCAGCAGTGAAGCGCGATTGACCCAGCATTTT. Amino acid sequence: CASSEARLTQHF. The whole variable domain, remainder taken from reference TRBV2 and TRBJ1-5, is EPEVTQTPSHQVTQMGQEVILRCVPISNHLYFYWYRQILGQKVEFLVSFYNNEISEKSEIFDDQFSVERPDGSNFTLKIRSTKLEDSAMYFCASSEARLTQHFGDGTRLSIL.

The J gene is TRBJ2-7, the V gene TRBV18; no definite D call. This CDR3 comprises 16 residues. V was trimmed by 0 bases and J by 0 bases, leaving 12 bases between them. From germline, CDR1 is KGHSH and CDR2 LQKENI. The CDR3 DNA reads TGTGCCAGCTCACCACCGAGGATCACGAACTCCTACGAGCAGTACTTC. Its protein product is CASSPPRITNSYEQYF. The variable domain in full, completed from reference TRBV18 and TRBJ2-7, reads NAGVMQNPRHLVRRRGQEARLRCSPMKGHSHVYWYRQLPEEGLKFMVYLQKENIIDESGMPKERFSAEFPKEGPSILRIQQVVRGDSAAYFCASSPPRITNSYEQYFGPGTRLTVT.

This chain links TRBV10-2 with TRBJ2-3; 7 nucleotides match TRBD2. The CDR3 length is 17 residues. The germline gives CDR1 WSHSY, CDR2 SAAADI. The V gene end was trimmed by 7 bases and the J gene end by 2 bases; junction bases not matched to a gene: 15. The CDR3 nucleotides read TGCGCCAGCACTGAAGGGCTAGAAGCGGGGTACACAGATACGCAGTATTTT. Protein: CASTEGLEAGYTDTQYF.

The chain employs TRBV11-2 and TRBJ2-7; 9 nucleotides match TRBD1. The CDR3 consists of 13 residues. Germline assignment: CDR1 SGHAT and CDR2 FQNNGV. The ends lost 5 bases at V and 6 bases at J; junction bases unmatched: 5. DNA for the CDR3: TGTGCCAGCAGCCAGGACAGGGGATCCGAGCAGTACTTC. The encoded protein is CASSQDRGSEQYF. Full variable domain (outside the CDR3, taken from reference TRBV11-2 and TRBJ2-7): EAGVAQSPRYKIIEKRQSVAFWCNPISGHATLYWYQQILGQGPKLLIQFQNNGVVDDSQLPKDRFSAERLKGVDSTLKIQPAKLEDSAVYLCASSQDRGSEQYFGPGTRLTVT.